This T cell receptor (beta chain) is from a study of blood T cell repertoires in COVID-19. This clone is a singleton in its sample. Other DNA sequences of this sample code for an identical CDR3. The method was immunoSEQ multiplex PCR; TCRdb's version includes in-frame clones alone and lacks a portion of them. The data contain 300,000 to 450,000 clones, 70% to 90% of them singletons. V was trimmed by 0 bases and J by 5 bases, leaving 7 bases between them. CDR1 and CDR2 (germline): LGHDT, YNNKEL (reference sequence). The CDR3 is 14 residues long. The receptor comes from a human donor in a cohort sampled during active COVID-19. The chain uses TRBV3-1 (or the pseudogene TRBV3-2) and TRBJ1-4, with D possibly TRBD1 on 5 matching bases. The specimen was peripheral blood. The CDR3 nucleotides are TGTGCCAGCAGCCAAGACAGGGCAAATGAAAAACTGTTTTTT. Translated, it gives CASSQDRANEKLFF.